This T cell receptor beta chain originates from a study of shared clonotypes between healthy human individuals. Study-wide context: Used for every donor were three CD4 naive, three CD4 memory, two CD8 naive and one CD8 memory plate. General observations from the study: Naive CD4 clonotypes were shared across a handful of donors at about 5.3%.

Turning to this clone: Its antigen remains unknown.

Deep-level running was used for the assay. The assay was immunoSEQ multiplex PCR, and TCRdb's table has in-frame clones only and misses some. The sample has hundreds of thousands of clones, approximately 79% seen once. CD4+ cells underwent separation, giving CD45RA+ naive and CD45RA-negative memory subsets. Sequencing was done on a sample of memory CD4+ T cells sorted from blood. Subset noted: CD45RA-negative fraction. The clonotype originates from a woman in her 30s in good health.

This chain's CDR3 is CASSSLGRRSYNEQFF. DNA for the CDR3: TGTGCCAGCAGCTCCTTGGGGCGACGCTCCTACAATGAGCAGTTCTTC. The chain combines TRBV7-9 with TRBJ2-1, with a possible D match to TRBD1 (5 bases). The CDR3 spans 16 residues. V lost 4 bases and J 0 bases, leaving 13 bases between the germline ends. Per germline, CDR1 SEHNR and CDR2 FQNEAQ (reference sequence).